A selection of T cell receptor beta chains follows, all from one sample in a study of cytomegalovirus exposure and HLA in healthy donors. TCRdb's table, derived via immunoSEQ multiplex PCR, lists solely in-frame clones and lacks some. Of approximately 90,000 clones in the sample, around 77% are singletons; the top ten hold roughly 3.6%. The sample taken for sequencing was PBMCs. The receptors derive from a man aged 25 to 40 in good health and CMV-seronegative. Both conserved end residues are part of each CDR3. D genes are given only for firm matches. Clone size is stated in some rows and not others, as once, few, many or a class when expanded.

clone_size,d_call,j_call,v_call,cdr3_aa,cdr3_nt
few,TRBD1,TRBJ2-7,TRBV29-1,CSVEHRGAHEQYF,TGCAGCGTTGAACACAGGGGTGCCCACGAGCAGTACTTC
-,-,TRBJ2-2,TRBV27,CASSHYQRHGQGTGELFF,TGTGCCAGCAGCCATTATCAGAGACACGGCCAGGGAACCGGGGAGCTGTTTTTT
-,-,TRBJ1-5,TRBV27,CASGGRNSNQPQHF,TGTGCCAGCGGAGGGCGAAATAGCAATCAGCCCCAGCATTTT
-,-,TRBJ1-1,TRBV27,CASSFSGGLKAFF,TGTGCCAGCAGTTTTTCCGGGGGGCTTAAAGCTTTCTTT
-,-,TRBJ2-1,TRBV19,CASSIRDYNEQFF,TGTGCCAGTAGTATTAGAGATTACAATGAGCAGTTCTTC
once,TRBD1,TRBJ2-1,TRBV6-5,CASSHGQGPYNEQFF,TGTGCCAGCAGTCACGGACAGGGGCCCTACAATGAGCAGTTCTTC
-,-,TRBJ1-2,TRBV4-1,CASSPGVTVVYGYTF,TGCGCCAGCAGCCCAGGAGTGACAGTCGTCTATGGCTACACCTTC
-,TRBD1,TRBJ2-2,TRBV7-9,CASSLGTGSPGELFF,TGTGCCAGCAGCTTAGGGACAGGGAGTCCCGGGGAGCTGTTTTTT
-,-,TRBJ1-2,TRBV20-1,CSPSSSEGYTF,TGCAGCCCCTCAAGTTCGGAGGGCTACACCTTC
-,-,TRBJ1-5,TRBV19,CASSPSSRPQHF,TGTGCCAGTAGTCCTTCTAGTCGGCCCCAGCATTTT
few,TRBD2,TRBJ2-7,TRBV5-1,CASRPRILGLAGNFDEQYF,TGCGCCAGCAGACCACGGATTTTGGGACTAGCGGGTAACTTCGACGAGCAGTACTTC
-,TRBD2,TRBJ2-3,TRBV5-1,CASSTSLAGGTDTQYF,TGCGCCAGCAGCACGTCCCTAGCGGGGGGTACAGATACGCAGTATTTT
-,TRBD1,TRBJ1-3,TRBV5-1,CASSLGTGGNAIYF,TGCGCCAGCAGCTTGGGGACAGGGGGAAACGCCATATATTTT
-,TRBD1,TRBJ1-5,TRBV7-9,CASSFGRQGPRGQPQHF,TGTGCCAGCAGCTTTGGCCGACAGGGGCCGAGGGGTCAGCCCCAGCATTTT
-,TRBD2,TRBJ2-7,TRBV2,CASSKGRGGSYEQYF,TGTGCCAGCAGTAAAGGGCGGGGGGGGTCCTACGAGCAGTACTTC
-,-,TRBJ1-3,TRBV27,CASSLNSGRGNTIYF,TGTGCCAGCAGTTTAAACTCAGGGAGGGGAAACACCATATATTTT
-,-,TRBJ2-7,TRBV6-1,CASSSPSLQQYF,TGTGCCAGCAGTTCACCCAGTTTACAGCAGTACTTC
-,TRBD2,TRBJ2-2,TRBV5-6,CASSTRTSGTNTGELFF,TGTGCCAGCAGCACCCGGACTAGCGGGACGAACACCGGGGAGCTGTTTTTT
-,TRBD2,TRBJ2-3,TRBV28,CASSPPSGLAADTQYF,TGTGCCAGCAGTCCGCCTTCGGGACTAGCGGCAGATACGCAGTATTTT
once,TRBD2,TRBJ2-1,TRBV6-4,CASSDLREAGGLNYNEQFF,TGTGCCAGCAGTGACCTTCGAGAAGCGGGGGGACTCAATTACAATGAGCAGTTCTTC
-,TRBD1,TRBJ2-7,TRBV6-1,CASSEDVTGSYEQYF,TGTGCCAGCAGTGAAGACGTGACAGGGTCCTACGAGCAGTACTTC
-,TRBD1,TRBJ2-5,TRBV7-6,CASSLGRDRGLGTQYF,TGTGCCAGCAGCTTAGGCCGGGACAGGGGGCTCGGGACCCAGTACTTC
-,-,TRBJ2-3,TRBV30,CAHGQGGSTDTQYF,TGTGCCCACGGACAGGGAGGGTCCACAGATACGCAGTATTTT
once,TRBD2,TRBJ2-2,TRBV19,CASSIRGSFTGELFF,TGTGCCAGTAGTATCCGCGGGAGTTTCACCGGGGAGCTGTTTTTT
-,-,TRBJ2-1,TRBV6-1,CASSELYEGNEQFF,TGTGCCAGCAGTGAATTGTACGAGGGAAATGAGCAGTTCTTC
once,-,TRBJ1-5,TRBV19,CASSIRRGSNQPQHF,TGTGCCAGTAGTATAAGGAGGGGTAGCAATCAGCCCCAGCATTTT
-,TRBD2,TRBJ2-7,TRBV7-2,CASSLSGTSGRGFSYEQYF,TGTGCCAGCAGCTTATCCGGGACTAGCGGGAGGGGGTTCTCCTACGAGCAGTACTTC
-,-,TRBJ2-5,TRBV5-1,CASSRQETQYF,TGCGCCAGCAGCCGTCAAGAGACCCAGTACTTC
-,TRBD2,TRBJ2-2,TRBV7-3,CASSLKLGVGLAGPLRGTGELFF,TGTGCCAGCAGCTTAAAATTAGGTGTGGGACTAGCGGGACCATTGCGGGGCACCGGGGAGCTGTTTTTT
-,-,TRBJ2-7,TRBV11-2,CASSPLGGYEQYF,TGTGCCAGCAGCCCACTCGGCGGTTACGAGCAGTACTTC
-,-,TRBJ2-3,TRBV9,CASSVLAVGADTQYF,TGTGCCAGCAGCGTATTGGCGGTCGGGGCAGATACGCAGTATTTT
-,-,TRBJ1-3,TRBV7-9,CASSLRRGGAISGNTIYF,TGTGCCAGCAGCTTAAGGAGAGGAGGGGCAATCTCTGGAAACACCATATATTTT
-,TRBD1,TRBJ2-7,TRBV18,CASSRGTGPSYEQYF,TGTGCCAGCTCACGAGGGACAGGGCCATCCTACGAGCAGTACTTC
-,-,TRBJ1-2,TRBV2,CASSGTFGGYTF,TGTGCCAGCAGTGGTACCTTCGGTGGCTACACCTTC
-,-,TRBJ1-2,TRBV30,CAWSVRGDYGYTF,TGTGCCTGGAGTGTACGGGGAGACTATGGCTACACCTTC
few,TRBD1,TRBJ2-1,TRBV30,CAWSRLGQGYNEQFF,TGTGCCTGGAGTAGACTGGGACAGGGTTACAATGAGCAGTTCTTC
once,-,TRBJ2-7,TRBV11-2,CASSWLLRELPYEQYF,TGTGCCAGCAGCTGGTTGCTTCGGGAGTTACCCTACGAGCAGTACTTC
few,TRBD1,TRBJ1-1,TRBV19,CASSVSGTGRTEAFF,TGTGCCAGTAGTGTCTCCGGGACAGGGAGGACTGAAGCTTTCTTT
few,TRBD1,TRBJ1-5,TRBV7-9,CASSQGQRNQPQHF,TGTGCCAGCAGCCAGGGACAGAGGAATCAGCCCCAGCATTTT
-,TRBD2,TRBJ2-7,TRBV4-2,CASSQELAGGTLYEQYF,TGTGCCAGCAGCCAAGAACTAGCGGGGGGCACCCTCTACGAGCAGTACTTC
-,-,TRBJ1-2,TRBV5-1,CASSLSEGVAGYTF,TGCGCCAGCAGCTTGAGTGAAGGGGTAGCTGGCTACACCTTC
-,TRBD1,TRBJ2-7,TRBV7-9,CASSFGQGQGEQYF,TGTGCCAGCAGCTTTGGACAGGGTCAAGGCGAGCAGTACTTC
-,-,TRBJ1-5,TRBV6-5,CASSRQPKSQPQHF,TGTGCCAGCAGCCGACAGCCTAAATCTCAGCCCCAGCATTTT
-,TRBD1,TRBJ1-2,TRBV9,CASSVDLTGGRGYTF,TGTGCCAGCAGCGTAGACTTGACAGGGGGCCGTGGCTACACCTTC
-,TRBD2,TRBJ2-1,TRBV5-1,CASSVSGGAYNEQFF,TGCGCCAGCAGCGTTAGCGGGGGGGCATACAATGAGCAGTTCTTC
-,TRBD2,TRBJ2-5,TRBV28,CASSPPSGRGLETQYF,TGTGCCAGCAGTCCCCCTAGCGGGAGGGGGTTAGAGACCCAGTACTTC
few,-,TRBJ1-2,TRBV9,CASRDTGTSFGYTF,TGTGCCAGCAGAGATACCGGGACTAGTTTTGGCTACACCTTC
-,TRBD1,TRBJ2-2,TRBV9,CASSPRDRVFGGELFF,TGTGCCAGCAGCCCACGGGACAGGGTGTTTGGGGGGGAGCTGTTTTTT
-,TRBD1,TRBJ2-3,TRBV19,CASSMRGTGAARTQYF,TGTGCCAGTAGTATGAGGGGGACAGGGGCAGCGCGTACGCAGTATTTT
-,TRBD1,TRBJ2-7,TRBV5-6,CASTGQGTYEQYF,TGTGCCAGCACCGGACAGGGGACCTACGAGCAGTACTTC
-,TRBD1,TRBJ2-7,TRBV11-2,CASSFPGQATYEQYF,TGTGCCAGCAGCTTCCCCGGACAGGCGACCTACGAGCAGTACTTC
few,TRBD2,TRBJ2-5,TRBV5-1,CASSSGLVGGGRETQYF,TGCGCCAGCAGCTCAGGACTAGTCGGGGGGGGACGGGAGACCCAGTACTTC
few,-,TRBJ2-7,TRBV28,CASSTTRGIGF,TGTGCCAGCAGTACCACAAGGGGGATAGGCTTC
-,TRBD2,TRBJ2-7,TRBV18,CASSPLSGGVNEQYF,TGTGCCAGCTCACCCCTTAGCGGGGGGGTCAACGAGCAGTACTTC
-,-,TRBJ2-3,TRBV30,CAWSLTGTSTDTQYF,TGTGCCTGGAGTTTGACTGGAACTAGCACAGATACGCAGTATTTT
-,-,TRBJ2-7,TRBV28,CASSLTGNYEQYF,TGTGCCAGCAGTTTAACAGGCAACTACGAGCAGTACTTC
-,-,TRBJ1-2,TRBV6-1,CASISTGSNYGYTF,TGTGCCAGCATAAGTACAGGGTCTAACTATGGCTACACCTTC
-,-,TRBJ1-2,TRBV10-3,CAISESLGVYGYTF,TGTGCCATCAGTGAGTCCCTAGGGGTCTATGGCTACACCTTC
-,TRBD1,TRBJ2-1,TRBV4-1,CASSQDIAQGAYNEQFF,TGCGCCAGCAGCCAAGATATTGCCCAGGGGGCCTACAATGAGCAGTTCTTC
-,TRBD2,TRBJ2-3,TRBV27,CASSLLVGGPPDTQYF,TGTGCCAGCAGTTTATTGGTGGGAGGGCCTCCAGATACGCAGTATTTT